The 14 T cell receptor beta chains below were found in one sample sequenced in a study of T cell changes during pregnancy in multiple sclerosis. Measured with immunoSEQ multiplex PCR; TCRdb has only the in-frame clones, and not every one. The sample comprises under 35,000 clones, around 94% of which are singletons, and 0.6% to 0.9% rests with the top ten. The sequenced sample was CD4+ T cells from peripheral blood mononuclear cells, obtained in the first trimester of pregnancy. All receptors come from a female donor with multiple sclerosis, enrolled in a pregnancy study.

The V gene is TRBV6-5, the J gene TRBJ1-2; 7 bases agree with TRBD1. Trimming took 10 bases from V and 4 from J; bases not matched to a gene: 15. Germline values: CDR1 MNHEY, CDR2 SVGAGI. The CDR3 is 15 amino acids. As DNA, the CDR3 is TGTGCCACCTCCCATCTGGGGGACAGCCCCTATGGCTACACCTTC. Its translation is CATSHLGDSPYGYTF.

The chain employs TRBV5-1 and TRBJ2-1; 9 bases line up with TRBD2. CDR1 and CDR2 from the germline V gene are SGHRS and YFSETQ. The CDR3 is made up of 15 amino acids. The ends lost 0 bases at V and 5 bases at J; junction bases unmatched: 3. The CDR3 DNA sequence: TGCGCCAGCAGCTTGGGCGGGGGGGGTCACAATGAGCAGTTCTTC. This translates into CASSLGGGGHNEQFF. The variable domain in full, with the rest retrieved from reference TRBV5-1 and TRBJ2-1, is KAGVTQTPRYLIKTRGQQVTLSCSPISGHRSVSWYQQTPGQGLQFLFEYFSETQRNKGNFPGRFSGRQFSNSRSEMNVSTLELGDSALYLCASSLGGGGHNEQFFGPGTRLTVL.

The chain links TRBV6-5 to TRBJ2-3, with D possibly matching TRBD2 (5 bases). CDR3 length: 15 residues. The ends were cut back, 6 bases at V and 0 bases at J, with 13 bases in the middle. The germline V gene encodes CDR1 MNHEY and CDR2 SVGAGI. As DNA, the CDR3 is TGTGCCAGCAGGATAGCGTTGTCTAGCACAGATACGCAGTATTTT. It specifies CASRIALSSTDTQYF.

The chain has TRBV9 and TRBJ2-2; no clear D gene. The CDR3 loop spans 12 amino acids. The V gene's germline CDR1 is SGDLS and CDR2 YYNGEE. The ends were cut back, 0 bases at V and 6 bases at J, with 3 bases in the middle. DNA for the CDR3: TGTGCCAGCAGCGTAGTAGCCGGGGAGCTGTTTTTT. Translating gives CASSVVAGELFF.

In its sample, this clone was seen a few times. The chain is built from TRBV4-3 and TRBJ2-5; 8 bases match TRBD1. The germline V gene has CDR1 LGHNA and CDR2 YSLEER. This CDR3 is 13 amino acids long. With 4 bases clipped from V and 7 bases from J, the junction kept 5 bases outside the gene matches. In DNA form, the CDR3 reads TGCGCCAGCAGCCCGAGGACAGGGCGGACCCAGTACTTC. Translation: CASSPRTGRTQYF.

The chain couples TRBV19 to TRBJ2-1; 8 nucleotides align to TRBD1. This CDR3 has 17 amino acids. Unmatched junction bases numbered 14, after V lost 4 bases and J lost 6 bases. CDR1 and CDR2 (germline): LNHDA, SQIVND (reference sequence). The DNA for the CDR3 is TGTGCCAGTAGTACCCCGATCCGGGACAGGAGATTCAATGAGCAGTTCTTC. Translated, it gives CASSTPIRDRRFNEQFF.

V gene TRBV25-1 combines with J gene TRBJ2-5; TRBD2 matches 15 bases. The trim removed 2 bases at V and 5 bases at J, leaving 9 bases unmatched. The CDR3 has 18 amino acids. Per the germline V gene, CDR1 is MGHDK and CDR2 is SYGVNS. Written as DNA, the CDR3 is TGTGCCAGCAGTGAAAGGACTAGCGGGGGGGCGACGTGGGAGACCCAGTACTTC. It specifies CASSERTSGGATWETQYF.

The CDR3 spells CASNGHPNQPQHF. DNA for the CDR3: TGTGCCAGCAATGGACATCCCAATCAGCCCCAGCATTTT. This chain uses TRBV2 with TRBJ1-5, with D maybe TRBD1 (5 bases). This CDR3 region has 13 residues. Germline lookup yields CDR1 SNHLY and CDR2 FYNNEI. Trimming stripped 7 bases from V and 3 bases from J, with 10 bases between. The whole variable domain, filled in from reference TRBV2 and TRBJ1-5, reads EPEVTQTPSHQVTQMGQEVILRCVPISNHLYFYWYRQILGQKVEFLVSFYNNEISEKSEIFDDQFSVERPDGSNFTLKIRSTKLEDSAMYFCASNGHPNQPQHFGDGTRLSIL.

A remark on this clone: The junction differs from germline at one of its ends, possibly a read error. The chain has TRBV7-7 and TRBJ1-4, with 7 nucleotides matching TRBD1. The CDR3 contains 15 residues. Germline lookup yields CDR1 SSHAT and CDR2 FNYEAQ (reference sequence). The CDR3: CASNDRVWTNEKLFF. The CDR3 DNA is TGTGCTAGCAACGACAGGGTGTGGACTAATGAAAAACTGTTTTTT. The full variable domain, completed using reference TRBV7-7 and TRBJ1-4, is GAGVSQSPRYKVTKRGQDVTLRCDPISSHATLYWYQQALGQGPEFLTYFNYEAQPDKSGLPSDRFSAERPEGSISTLTIQRTEQRDSAMYRCASNDRVWTNEKLFFGSGTQLSVL.

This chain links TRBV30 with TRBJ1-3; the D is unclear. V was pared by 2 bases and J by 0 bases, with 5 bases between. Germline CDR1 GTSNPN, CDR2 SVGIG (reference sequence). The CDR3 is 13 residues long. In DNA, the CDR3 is TGTGCCTGGAGTATCCTCTCTGGAAACACCATATATTTT. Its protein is CAWSILSGNTIYF.

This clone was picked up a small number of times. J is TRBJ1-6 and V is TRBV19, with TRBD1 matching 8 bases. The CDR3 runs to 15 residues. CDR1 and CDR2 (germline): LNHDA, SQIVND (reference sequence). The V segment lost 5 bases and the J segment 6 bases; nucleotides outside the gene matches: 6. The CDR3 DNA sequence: TGTGCCAGTAGTTCAGGGACAGGCACTAATTCACCCCTCCACTTT. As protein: CASSSGTGTNSPLHF.

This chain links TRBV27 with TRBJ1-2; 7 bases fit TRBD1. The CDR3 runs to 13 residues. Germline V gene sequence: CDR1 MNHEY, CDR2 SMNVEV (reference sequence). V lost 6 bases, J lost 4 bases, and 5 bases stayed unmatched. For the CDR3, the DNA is TGTGCCAGCAGGTTGACAGGGAGCTATGGCTACACCTTC. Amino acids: CASRLTGSYGYTF.

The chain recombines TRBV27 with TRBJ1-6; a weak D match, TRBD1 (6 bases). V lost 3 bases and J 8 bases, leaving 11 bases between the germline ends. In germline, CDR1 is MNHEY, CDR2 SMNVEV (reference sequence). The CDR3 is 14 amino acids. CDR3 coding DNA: TGTGCCAGCAGTTTTGGGGCAGGGGATTCACCCCTCCACTTT. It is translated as CASSFGAGDSPLHF.

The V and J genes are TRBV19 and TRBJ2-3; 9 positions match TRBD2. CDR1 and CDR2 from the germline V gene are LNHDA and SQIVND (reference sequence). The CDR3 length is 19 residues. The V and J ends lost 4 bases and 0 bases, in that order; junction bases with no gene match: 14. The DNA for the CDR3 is TGTGCCAGTAGTACCCTAGCGGGGAGTCGCCTCCTGAGCACAGATACGCAGTATTTT. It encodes CASSTLAGSRLLSTDTQYF.